The rows below give T cell receptor beta chains drawn from one sample of a study of T cells in Graves' hyperthyroidism and ophthalmopathy. TCRdb recomputed calls from the multiplex PCR reads with MiXCR, one row per CDR3 protein. The table includes some 440,000 distinct CDR3 sequences, approximately 14% detected once. Sequences were obtained from blood. Receptors were obtained from a woman under 30 with Graves' hyperthyroidism. Both conserved end residues are part of each CDR3. D genes are given only for firm matches. Size tells how often a clone was seen (once, few, many) or the class of an expanded clone, and some rows leave it out.

TRBJ2-2 | TRBV12-5 | few | NA | TGTGCTAGTAGGGGGGTTGGGGGAGTCACCGGGGAGCTGTTTTTT | CASRGVGGVTGELFF
TRBJ1-6 | TRBV3-1 | many | NA | TGTGCCAGCAGCCAAGTGCCCCGGGGGGATTCACCCCTCCACTTT | CASSQVPRGDSPLHF
TRBJ2-3 | TRBV11-2 | many | NA | TGTGCCAGCAGCCTCCAATCTCAGGGGGGGCCCAGCACAGATACGCAGTATTTT | CASSLQSQGGPSTDTQYF
TRBJ2-5 | TRBV7-8 | many | TRBD1 | TGTGCCAGCAGCTTAGAGGGACAGGGTCTTGGCGAGACCCAGTACTTC | CASSLEGQGLGETQYF
TRBJ1-4 | TRBV5-1 | many | NA | TGCGCCAGCAGACCTTCGGGACAATCGACCGAAAAACTGTTTTTT | CASRPSGQSTEKLFF
TRBJ1-4 | TRBV5-1 | many | NA | TGCGCCAGCAGCTTGTCTGGAGGGGAGAACGAAAAACTGTTTTTT | CASSLSGGENEKLFF
TRBJ2-1 | TRBV4-1 | many | NA | TGCGCCAGCAGCCAAGGCCAACTCCTGGCCCAACCGAATGAGCAGTTCTTC | CASSQGQLLAQPNEQFF
TRBJ1-1 | TRBV30 | many | NA | TGTGCCTGGAGGAAAGGGGCCCCAACCCAACCGAACACTGAAGCTTTCTTT | CAWRKGAPTQPNTEAFF
TRBJ1-5 | TRBV4-1 | few | NA | TGCGCCAGCAGCCGACGGTCTGACGAAGGCCAGCCCCAGCATTTT | CASSRRSDEGQPQHF
TRBJ2-3 | TRBV12-3/TRBV12-4 | many | TRBD2 | TGTGCCAGCAGCACGAGCGGGGGCGGGCAGTATTTT | CASSTSGGGQYF
TRBJ1-2 | TRBV6-1 | many | NA | TGTGCCAGCAGTGAAGCGCAACTAGCCGCCGAGCGCTATGGCTACACCTTC | CASSEAQLAAERYGYTF
TRBJ2-3 | TRBV13 | many | NA | TGTGCCAGCAGCTTAGGCCCCGGGTCTAGCACAGATACGCAGTATTTT | CASSLGPGSSTDTQYF
TRBJ1-2 | TRBV7-2 | many | NA | TGTGCCAGCAGCCTCCGTCGGGGCTACACCTTC | CASSLRRGYTF
TRBJ1-2 | TRBV4-3 | few | NA | TGCGCCAGCAGTCTGACTTTGGGAGGGCAGTATGGCTACACCTTC | CASSLTLGGQYGYTF
TRBJ2-5 | TRBV6-1 | few | NA | TGTGCCAGCAGCCTTGACAGGAGGACCCAGTACTTC | CASSLDRRTQYF
TRBJ1-5 | TRBV5-1 | few | NA | TGCGCCAGCAGCTTGTCCGGGTATAGCAATCAGCCCCAGCATTTT | CASSLSGYSNQPQHF
TRBJ1-1 | TRBV27 | many | NA | TGTGCCAGCAGTCCAATACTTTGGACAGTTACTGAAGCTTTCTTT | CASSPILWTVTEAFF
TRBJ2-3 | TRBV5-6 | many | TRBD2 | TGTGCCAGCAGCGGAACTAGCGGGGTATTCACAGATACGCAGTATTTT | CASSGTSGVFTDTQYF
TRBJ2-7 | TRBV10-3 | NA | TRBD2 | TGTGCCATCAGTGAGTCCAGCGGGACTTCCTACGAGCAGTACTTC | CAISESSGTSYEQYF
TRBJ2-1 | TRBV19 | NA | TRBD2 | TGTGCCAGTAGTGCCCCGGGGGGGGTGATGAGCTCCTACAATGAGCAGTTCTTC | CASSAPGGVMSSYNEQFF
TRBJ2-7 | TRBV15 | many | NA | TGTGCCACCAGCAACCGACAGGGAGGACTCAACGAGCAGTACTTC | CATSNRQGGLNEQYF
TRBJ2-1 | TRBV3-1 | NA | TRBD2 | TGTGCCAGCAGTAGCGGGAGCTCCTACAATGAGCAGTCCTTC | CASSSGSSYNEQSF
TRBJ2-7 | TRBV10-3 | NA | NA | TGTGCCATCAGCCAGTGGGACATGGGTAACGAGCAGTACTTC | CAISQWDMGNEQYF
TRBJ2-3 | TRBV20-1 | NA | TRBD1 | TGCAGTGCCCCAAGGGTTCGACAGGGTACAGATACGCAGTATTTT | CSAPRVRQGTDTQYF
TRBJ2-3 | TRBV6-2/TRBV6-3 | NA | NA | TGTGCCAGCAGTACGACAGGGACTTTACCAGATACGCAGTATTTT | CASSTTGTLPDTQYF
TRBJ2-3 | TRBV20-1 | many | NA | TGCAGTGCTACCGAGGAGACGAGGGAGGATATAGATACGCAGTATTTT | CSATEETREDIDTQYF
TRBJ2-7 | TRBV29-1 | many | NA | TGCAGCGTTGTAGCCTCTTCGGAAGGCCCCCACGAGCAGTACTTC | CSVVASSEGPHEQYF
TRBJ2-7 | TRBV15 | few | TRBD1 | TGTGCCACCAGCAGTGAACAGGGGTTGGGGCAGTACTTC | CATSSEQGLGQYF
TRBJ2-3 | TRBV28 | few | TRBD2 | TGTGCCAGCAGCCGGGGGGGGGTAGATACGCAGTATTTT | CASSRGGVDTQYF
TRBJ1-2 | TRBV29-1 | few | TRBD1 | TGCAGCGTTGAGGCGCCAGGGGGCTCTTATGGCTACACCTTC | CSVEAPGGSYGYTF
TRBJ2-7 | TRBV2 | many | NA | TGTGCCAGCAGTGAAGGACTGGCGGACGAGCAGTACTTC | CASSEGLADEQYF
TRBJ1-4 | TRBV4-1 | NA | TRBD1 | TGCGCCAGCAGCCACCCGAAGGGTACAGGGGCCGGAACTAATGAAAAACTGTTTTTT | CASSHPKGTGAGTNEKLFF
TRBJ2-5 | TRBV6-1 | many | NA | TGTGCCAGCAGTGCTTGGTGGAAGGAGACCCAGTACTTC | CASSAWWKETQYF
TRBJ2-1 | TRBV20-1 | many | NA | TGCAGTGCTCAACCGTTTACTGGGGGAGCGTCCTACAATGAGCAGTTCTTC | CSAQPFTGGASYNEQFF
TRBJ1-2 | TRBV28 | many | NA | TGTGCCAGCAGTGTCTCAGGGGTAGACGGCTACACCTTC | CASSVSGVDGYTF
TRBJ1-2 | TRBV5-1 | NA | NA | TGCGCCAGCAGCCTAGGGGGACCGAGAGGATATGGCTACACCTTC | CASSLGGPRGYGYTF
TRBJ1-2 | TRBV28 | NA | NA | TGTGCCAGCACCCGGGACTCCAACTATGGCTACACCTTC | CASTRDSNYGYTF
TRBJ2-1 | TRBV29-1 | many | TRBD2 | TGCAGCGTTGCTAGCGGGGGAACCCGCAATGAGCAGTTCTTC | CSVASGGTRNEQFF
TRBJ2-3 | TRBV27 | NA | TRBD2 | TGTGCCAGCAGTCGCCGAACTAGCGGGGGGGCAAGCACAGATACGCAGTATTTT | CASSRRTSGGASTDTQYF
TRBJ1-1 | TRBV7-9 | many | NA | TGTGCCAGCAGCTTAGGGGGAATCAACACTGAAGCTTTCTTT | CASSLGGINTEAFF
TRBJ1-5 | TRBV5-6 | NA | TRBD1 | TGTGCCAGCAGCCTCCGGACAGGGGGAGCTCAGCCCCAGCATTTT | CASSLRTGGAQPQHF
TRBJ2-5 | TRBV12-3/TRBV12-4 | many | NA | TGTGCCAGCAGTTTAGCCCTAGAAACGGGACCCCGGGAGACCCAGTACTTC | CASSLALETGPRETQYF
TRBJ2-1 | TRBV11-3 | many | NA | TGTGCCAGCGGGGGAGCGGGCGTGTACAATGAGCAGTTCTTC | CASGGAGVYNEQFF
TRBJ1-2 | TRBV4-1 | NA | TRBD1 | TGCGCCAGCAGCTACGGGACAGGGGCCCGGGGGTATGGCTACACCTTC | CASSYGTGARGYGYTF
TRBJ2-1 | TRBV14 | many | NA | TGTGCCAGCAGCCCTCATCGGGTGTCCTACAATGAGCAGTTCTTC | CASSPHRVSYNEQFF
TRBJ2-2 | TRBV9 | NA | NA | TGTGCCAGCAGCGTAGGGGTAGTGGAATCCGGGGAGCTGTTTTTT | CASSVGVVESGELFF
TRBJ1-3 | TRBV2 | NA | NA | TGTGCCATCCGGGAAACTGGAAACACCATATATTTT | CAIRETGNTIYF
TRBJ2-7 | TRBV7-2 | NA | TRBD2 | TGTGCCAGCAGCTTTCAGACCGGCGGGAGCTCCTACGAGCAGTACTTC | CASSFQTGGSSYEQYF
TRBJ1-6 | TRBV4-1 | NA | NA | TGCGCCAGCAGCCAAGATTCCAGTCCACTCTCCTATAATTCACCCCTCCACTTT | CASSQDSSPLSYNSPLHF
TRBJ1-6 | TRBV6-5 | few | NA | TGTGCCAGCAGTTACGGCACGCTTAGGGATTCACCCCTCCACTTT | CASSYGTLRDSPLHF
TRBJ1-4 | TRBV5-4 | few | TRBD1 | TGTGCCAGCAGCCCGGGACAGAGAAAAGAAAAACTGTTTTTT | CASSPGQRKEKLFF
TRBJ2-7 | TRBV18 | many | NA | TGTGCCAGCTCACCCGGGGCCACAGGGAGGTACGAGCAGTACTTC | CASSPGATGRYEQYF
TRBJ1-2 | TRBV5-1 | many | TRBD1 | TGCGCCAGCAGCCCATACCCGGACAGGGTCAACTATGGCTACACCTTC | CASSPYPDRVNYGYTF
TRBJ1-3 | TRBV9 | many | NA | TGTGCCAGCAGCGTAGCGACAGGCGTTCTCTCTGGAAACACCATATATTTT | CASSVATGVLSGNTIYF
TRBJ1-2 | TRBV19 | many | NA | TGTGCCAGTAATACAGGGCGCATGCAAGGCTACACCTTC | CASNTGRMQGYTF